The 27 T cell receptor beta chains below all came from one sample that was sequenced in a study of T cells in tuberculosis. Time point meaning: new active TB diagnosis, blood taken before or within 7 days of starting treatment. Sequencing was performed with immunoSEQ multiplex PCR; in TCRdb, only in-frame clones are kept and a portion is missing. Among roughly 34,000 clones listed, approximately 93% were seen once. The material sequenced was PBMCs, taken at tuberculosis diagnosis. The origin of the receptors is an adult with tuberculosis.

The V call is TRBV27, the J call TRBJ1-1, with D possibly matching TRBD1 (6 bases). V lost 5 bases to trimming and J lost 4 bases, with 11 bases between them. Germline V gene lookup returns CDR1 MNHEY and CDR2 SMNVEV (reference sequence). CDR3 length: 13 amino acids. The CDR3: CASSLQGGTEAFF. Here the CDR3 DNA reads TGTGCCAGCAGTCTTCAAGGGGGCACTGAAGCTTTCTTT.

The V gene is TRBV5-6, the J gene TRBJ1-1; TRBD1 matches at 8 bases. V trimming: 4 bases; J trimming: 5 bases; junction bases outside the gene matches: 4. The V gene's germline CDR1 is SGHDT and CDR2 YYEEEE. CDR3 size: 13 residues. This chain's CDR3 is CASSLDRATEAFF. The CDR3 DNA reads TGTGCCAGCAGCCTGGACAGGGCGACTGAAGCTTTCTTT.

The rearrangement uses TRBV4-1 and TRBJ2-7; 7 bases align to TRBD1. V lost 0 bases to trimming and J lost 0 bases; unmatched junction nucleotides: 11. Germline lookup yields CDR1 MGHRA and CDR2 YSYEKL. The CDR3 has 18 residues. CDR3 sequence (DNA): TGCGCCAGCAGCCAAGATCCCCCCTTGGGGACAGCCTCCTACGAGCAGTACTTC. It specifies CASSQDPPLGTASYEQYF.

The V gene is TRBV9, the J gene TRBJ1-3; no firm D call. The germline V gene encodes CDR1 SGDLS and CDR2 YYNGEE. The CDR3 has 13 amino acids. The ends were cut back, 6 bases at V and 0 bases at J, with 7 bases in the middle. CDR3 protein: CASMPGSGNTIYF. DNA of the CDR3: TGTGCCAGCATGCCGGGCTCTGGAAACACCATATATTTT.

The rearrangement joins TRBV28 to TRBJ2-5, with a tentative D call TRBD1 (5 bases). There are 11 residues in the CDR3. Germline values: CDR1 MDHEN, CDR2 SYDVKM. V lost 6 bases, J lost 9 bases, and 11 bases lay in between. The CDR3 loop reads CASRDMAAQYF. Written as DNA, the CDR3 is TGTGCCAGCAGGGACATGGCAGCCCAGTACTTC.

The rearrangement uses TRBV6-4 and TRBJ2-2; D gene ambiguous. Trimming shortened V by 4 bases and J by 2 bases, and 8 bases separated the two germline ends. In germline, CDR1 is MRHNA, CDR2 SNTAGT. The CDR3 spans 14 residues. CDR3 DNA: TGTGCCAGCAGTGGGGCCTTCAACACCGGGGAGCTGTTTTTT. Its translation is CASSGAFNTGELFF.

The chain carries TRBV5-1 and TRBJ2-7; 8 bases fit TRBD1. In germline, CDR1 is SGHRS, CDR2 YFSETQ. The CDR3 runs 16 residues. V shed 1 base, J shed 7 bases, and the junction held 13 bases outside the gene matches. CDR3 region: CASSLMEVGQGREQYF. The CDR3 bases are TGCGCCAGCAGCTTGATGGAAGTTGGACAGGGCCGGGAGCAGTACTTC.

The CDR3 loop reads CASSLELRGRAAGELFF. The CDR3 nucleotides are TGTGCCAGCAGCTTAGAATTGCGCGGGAGGGCCGCCGGGGAGCTGTTTTTT. This sequence joins TRBV11-2 and TRBJ2-2; TRBD2 aligns across 9 bases. The CDR3 consists of 17 residues. Germline CDR1 is SGHAT and CDR2 is FQNNGV. J gave up 6 bases and V 0 bases, and 8 bases lay outside the gene matches.

This sequence joins TRBV25-1 and TRBJ2-3; 9 bases are a match to TRBD2. The J segment lost 4 bases and the V segment lost 3 bases, leaving 5 bases of the junction unmatched. The length of the CDR3 is 15 residues. Per the germline V gene, CDR1 is MGHDK and CDR2 is SYGVNS. CDR3 in amino acids: CASSDPLAGADTQYF. CDR3 nucleotide sequence: TGTGCCAGCAGTGACCCACTAGCGGGCGCAGATACGCAGTATTTT.

The rearrangement joins TRBV18 to TRBJ2-7, with 9 bases fitting TRBD1. CDR1 is KGHSH, CDR2 LQKENI, per germline. Losses at the gene ends were 1 base for V and 0 bases for J; bases not matched to a gene: 7. The CDR3 has 17 amino acids. This CDR3 reads CASSPLPGQGSSYEQYF. CDR3 DNA: TGTGCCAGCTCACCACTGCCCGGACAGGGGTCCTCCTACGAGCAGTACTTC.

The chain joins TRBV5-8 to TRBJ1-1; 8 bases line up with TRBD1. This CDR3 is 14 amino acids long. With 2 bases clipped from V and 3 bases from J, the junction kept 3 bases outside the gene matches. Germline lookup yields CDR1 SGHTS and CDR2 YDEGEE. CDR3: CASSFGQGYTEAFF. For the CDR3, the DNA is TGTGCCAGCAGCTTCGGACAGGGTTACACTGAAGCTTTCTTT.

The chain joins TRBV12-5 to TRBJ2-1; no definite D call. CDR1 is LGHNT and CDR2 is FRNRAP in the germline V gene. The CDR3 is 12 amino acids. V was shortened by 1 base and J by 5 bases, with 3 bases between the two germline ends. As DNA, the CDR3 is TGTGCTAGTGGTTTGGATAACAATGAGCAGTTCTTC. This encodes CASGLDNNEQFF.

V is TRBV10-3 and J is TRBJ2-1; 10 nucleotides line up with TRBD1. Germline lookup yields CDR1 ENHRY and CDR2 SYGVKD. J was trimmed by 5 bases and V by 6 bases; bases with no gene match: 7. This CDR3 spans 15 amino acids. CDR3 DNA sequence: TGTGCCATCAGCGGCCGGACAGGGGGGGACAATGAGCAGTTCTTC. Protein product: CAISGRTGGDNEQFF.

The chain employs TRBV5-6 and TRBJ1-1; TRBD1 agrees at 7 bases. Germline V lookup: CDR1 SGHDT, CDR2 YYEEEE. This CDR3 has 12 residues. V gave up 2 bases and J gave up 8 bases; unmatched junction bases: 3. The CDR3 DNA sequence: TGTGCCAGCAGCTTTGGAGGGGGCGAAGCTTTCTTT. Amino acid sequence: CASSFGGGEAFF. Combining the CDR3 with reference TRBV5-6 and TRBJ1-1 gives the whole variable domain DAGVTQSPTHLIKTRGQQVTLRCSPKSGHDTVSWYQQALGQGPQFIFQYYEEEERQRGNFPDRFSGHQFPNYSSELNVNALLLGDSALYLCASSFGGGEAFFGQGTRLTVV.

This clone came up once. The V and J genes are TRBV28 and TRBJ2-3; no firm D call. V gave up 3 bases and J gave up 6 bases, with 10 bases separating them. Germline V gene sequence: CDR1 MDHEN, CDR2 SYDVKM. The CDR3 extends over 13 amino acids. CDR3 residues: CASSFRLVDTQYF. The CDR3, as DNA: TGTGCCAGCAGTTTCCGTCTTGTGGATACGCAGTATTTT.

The V gene is TRBV19, the J gene TRBJ2-7; D might be TRBD1 (6 bases). Germline CDR1 and CDR2: LNHDA and SQIVND (reference sequence). This CDR3 has 15 amino acids. V lost 0 bases and J 2 bases, leaving 11 bases between the germline ends. CDR3 region: CASSIEGRGPYEQYF. The CDR3 DNA follows: TGTGCCAGTAGTATAGAGGGCAGGGGCCCCTACGAGCAGTACTTC.

The rearrangement links TRBV27 to TRBJ2-1; 8 bases align to TRBD2. After removal of 11 bases from V and 2 bases from J, the junction contained 5 bases not matched to a gene. Per germline, CDR1 MNHEY and CDR2 SMNVEV (reference sequence). The CDR3 has 13 residues. The DNA of the CDR3 is TGTGCCTGCGGGACTAGTCCCTACAATGAGCAGTTCTTC. This translates into CACGTSPYNEQFF.

This clone has just one count. This sequence joins TRBV19 and TRBJ2-7; 12 bases agree with TRBD2. V shed 5 bases and J 3 bases; nucleotides not matched to a gene: 14. This CDR3 contains 18 residues. In germline, CDR1 is LNHDA, CDR2 SQIVND (reference sequence). The CDR3 spells CASSPGRGLAGTNYEQYF. CDR3 nucleotides: TGTGCCAGTAGTCCAGGACGGGGACTAGCGGGTACGAACTACGAGCAGTACTTC.

The chain links TRBV5-1 to TRBJ2-3, with 7 bases aligning to TRBD2. Germline CDR1 and CDR2: SGHRS and YFSETQ. This CDR3 comprises 15 residues. V was pared by 2 bases and J by 4 bases, with 7 bases of the junction left unmatched. CDR3 sequence reads: CASSFPGGSADTQYF. The CDR3 bases are TGCGCCAGCAGCTTTCCCGGGGGGAGCGCAGATACGCAGTATTTT.

V and J are TRBV28 and TRBJ2-1; a possible D gene is TRBD2 (6 bases). CDR1 and CDR2 from the germline V gene are MDHEN and SYDVKM. This CDR3 has 14 amino acids. V lost 6 bases and J lost 8, with 17 bases in between. The CDR3: CASSTFGGLDEQFF. The CDR3 DNA reads as TGTGCCAGCAGCACCTTCGGGGGTTTAGATGAGCAGTTCTTC.

The CDR3 DNA follows: TGTGCCAGCAGTGGGGCTCCAGGGGATCGAAGGCAGCCCCAGCATTTT. The encoded protein is CASSGAPGDRRQPQHF. The rearrangement uses TRBV6-1 and TRBJ1-5; D might be TRBD1 (6 bases). Between the trimmed V and J ends, which lost 4 bases and 7 bases, there was a span of 20 bases. Germline V gene sequence: CDR1 MNHNS, CDR2 SASEGT. The CDR3 runs 16 residues.

This chain links TRBV27 with TRBJ2-5; TRBD1 matches at 10 bases. This CDR3 spans 12 amino acids. The V gene end was trimmed by 6 bases and the J gene end by 5 bases; junction bases not matched to a gene: 0. From germline, CDR1 is MNHEY and CDR2 SMNVEV (reference sequence). CDR3 protein: CASRGQGETQYF. Here the CDR3 DNA reads TGTGCCAGCAGGGGACAGGGGGAGACCCAGTACTTC.

The chain has TRBV19 and TRBJ1-1, with a tentative D call TRBD1 (5 bases). Trimming took 5 bases from V and 1 from J, leaving 11 bases between them. This CDR3 has 14 amino acids. Germline V lookup: CDR1 LNHDA, CDR2 SQIVND (reference sequence). CDR3 DNA: TGTGCCAGTAGTCTCGGGGGGACGAACACTGAAGCTTTCTTT. Translation: CASSLGGTNTEAFF.

The chain joins TRBV5-1 to TRBJ1-5; possibly TRBD1 for D (6 bases). Germline lookup yields CDR1 SGHRS and CDR2 YFSETQ. This CDR3 contains 14 residues. The V end lost 0 bases, the J end lost 6 bases, and 10 bases lay between the germline ends. The CDR3 spells CASSLAGEGQPQHF. CDR3 DNA: TGCGCCAGCAGCTTGGCAGGGGAGGGTCAGCCCCAGCATTTT.

The chain employs TRBV5-1 and TRBJ2-6, with 9 positions matching TRBD1. This CDR3 has 21 residues. V lost 2 bases, J lost 0 bases, and 15 bases stayed unmatched. Germline assignment: CDR1 SGHRS and CDR2 YFSETQ. In nucleotides, the CDR3 is TGCGCCAGCAGCTTCTCCCCTCGCCCGGGACAGGGATACTCTGGGGCCAACGTCCTGACTTTC. Protein sequence: CASSFSPRPGQGYSGANVLTF.

This chain connects TRBV10-3 to TRBJ2-2; TRBD1 matches at 7 bases. The CDR3 extends over 16 amino acids. V shed 6 bases and J 4 bases; nucleotides not matched to a gene: 11. Germline values: CDR1 ENHRY, CDR2 SYGVKD. Here the CDR3 reads CAISASTGQGTGELFF. CDR3 DNA: TGTGCCATCAGCGCGTCGACAGGGCAAGGCACCGGGGAGCTGTTTTTT.

The sample holds a few counts of this clone. This chain connects TRBV19 to TRBJ2-7; tentative D call: TRBD2 (5 bases). The V gene lost 1 base and the J gene lost 1 base, with 11 bases spanning the gap. Germline CDR1 reads LNHDA; CDR2 reads SQIVND (reference sequence). The CDR3 is made up of 15 amino acids. CDR3 loop: CASSIGSRGSYEQYF. CDR3 in DNA: TGTGCCAGTAGTATAGGATCTCGGGGATCCTACGAGCAGTACTTC.